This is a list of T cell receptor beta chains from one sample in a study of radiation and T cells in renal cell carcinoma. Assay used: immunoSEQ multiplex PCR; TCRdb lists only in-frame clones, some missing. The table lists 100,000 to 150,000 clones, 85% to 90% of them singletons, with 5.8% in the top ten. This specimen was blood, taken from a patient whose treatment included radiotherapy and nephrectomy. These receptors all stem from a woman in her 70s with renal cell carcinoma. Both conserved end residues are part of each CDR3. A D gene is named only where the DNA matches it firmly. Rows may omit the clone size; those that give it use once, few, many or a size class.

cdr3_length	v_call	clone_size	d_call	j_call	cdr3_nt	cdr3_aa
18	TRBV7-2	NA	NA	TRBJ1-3	TGTGCCAGCAGCTTAATAGGTGTTGGAGCTAACTCTGGAAACACCATATATTTT	CASSLIGVGANSGNTIYF
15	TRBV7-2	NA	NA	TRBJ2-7	TGTGCCAGCAGCTTAGTCGGGACACAATCCTACGAGCAGTACTTC	CASSLVGTQSYEQYF
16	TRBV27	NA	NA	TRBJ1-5	TGTGCCAGCAAGAGGGAGGGGCTGGTGGCGATTCAGCCCCAGCATTTT	CASKREGLVAIQPQHF
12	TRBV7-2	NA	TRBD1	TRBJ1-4	TGTGCCAGCGGACAGGGAGGAGAAAAACTGTTTTTT	CASGQGGEKLFF
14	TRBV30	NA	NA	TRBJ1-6	TGTGCCTTGGAGGGGGGACACCGGAATTCACCCCTCCACTTT	CALEGGHRNSPLHF
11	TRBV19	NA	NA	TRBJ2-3	TGTGCCAGTGGGACAACAGATACGCAGTATTTT	CASGTTDTQYF
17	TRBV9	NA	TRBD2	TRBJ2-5	TGTGCCAGCAGCGTCGGTACTAACGGGGGGGTCCAAGAGACCCAGTACTTC	CASSVGTNGGVQETQYF
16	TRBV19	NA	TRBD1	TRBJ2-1	TGTGCCAGTAGTTGGGGGACAGGGGGCGGTCAGAGGGAGCAGTTCTTC	CASSWGTGGGQREQFF
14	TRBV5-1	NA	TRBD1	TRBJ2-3	TGCGCCAGCAGCCGGACAGGGAGCACAGATACGCAGTATTTT	CASSRTGSTDTQYF
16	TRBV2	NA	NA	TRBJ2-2	TGTGCCAGCAGTGAAGCGGGGCCAATGAACACCGGGGAGCTGTTTTTT	CASSEAGPMNTGELFF
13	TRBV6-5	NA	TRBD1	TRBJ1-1	TGTGCCAGCCACAGGGGAGGGAAAACTGAAGCTTTCTTT	CASHRGGKTEAFF
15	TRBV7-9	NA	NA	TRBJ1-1	TGTGCCAGCGGGGAGGGGCGGCAGGTGAACACTGAAGCTTTCTTT	CASGEGRQVNTEAFF
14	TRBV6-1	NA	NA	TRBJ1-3	TGTGCCAGCAGCCGACAGGTATTGGGAAACACCATATATTTT	CASSRQVLGNTIYF
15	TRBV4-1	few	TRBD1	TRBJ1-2	TGCGCCAGCAGCCTAGAGACAGGGTACGATTATGGCTACACCTTC	CASSLETGYDYGYTF
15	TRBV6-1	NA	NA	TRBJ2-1	TGTGCCAGCAGTGAACAGGACCGCTCCTACAATGAGCAGTTCTTC	CASSEQDRSYNEQFF
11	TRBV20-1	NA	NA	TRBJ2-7	TGCAGTGCTAGAGGGGGCTACGAGCAGTACTTC	CSARGGYEQYF
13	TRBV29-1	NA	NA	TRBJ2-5	TGCAGCGTTGAGAAATGGGGCGGAGAGACCCAGTACTTC	CSVEKWGGETQYF
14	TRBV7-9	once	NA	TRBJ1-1	TGTGCCAGCAGCTTAGTATCCAGCGGCACTGAAGCTTTCTTT	CASSLVSSGTEAFF
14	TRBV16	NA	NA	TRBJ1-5	TGTGCCAGCAGCCAATCGCAGGTAAATCAGCCCCAGCATTTT	CASSQSQVNQPQHF
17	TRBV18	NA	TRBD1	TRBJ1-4	TGTGCCAGCTCCCTTAAGGGCAGGGGGCCTCGGAATGAAAAACTGTTTTTT	CASSLKGRGPRNEKLFF
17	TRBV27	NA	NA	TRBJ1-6	TGTGCCAGCAGGCCCGGTGGGGCGCGCTCCTATAATTCACCCCTCCACTTT	CASRPGGARSYNSPLHF
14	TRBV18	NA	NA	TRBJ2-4	TGTGCCAGCTCACCAGTCATAGCTGGGACGGGACAGTACTTC	CASSPVIAGTGQYF
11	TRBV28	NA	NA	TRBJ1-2	TGTGCCAGCAGCCAGGCCCATGGCTACACCTTC	CASSQAHGYTF
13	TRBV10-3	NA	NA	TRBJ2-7	TGTGCCATCAGTGCGCACGGACTCTACGAGCAGTACTTC	CAISAHGLYEQYF
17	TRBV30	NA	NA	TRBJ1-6	TGTGCCTGGAGTGTTCAGGATCCGAGCTCCTATAATTCACCCCTCCACTTT	CAWSVQDPSSYNSPLHF
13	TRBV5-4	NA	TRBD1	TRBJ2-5	TGTGCCAGCAGCGTGGACAGGGCAGAGACCCAGTACTTC	CASSVDRAETQYF
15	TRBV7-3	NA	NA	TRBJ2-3	TGTGCCAGCAGCTCTCTGAGGACTGGGCGGGATACGCAGTATTTT	CASSSLRTGRDTQYF
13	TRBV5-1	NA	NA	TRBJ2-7	TGCGCCAGCAGACGGGCAGGGAGGAGCGAGCAGTACTTC	CASRRAGRSEQYF
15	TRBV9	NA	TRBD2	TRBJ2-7	TGTGCCAGCAGCCTAGCTAGCGGGGGGGCCTACGAGCAGTACTTC	CASSLASGGAYEQYF
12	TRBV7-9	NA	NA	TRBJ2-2	TGTGCCAGCAGCTTAGATGCCGGGGAGCTGTTTTTT	CASSLDAGELFF
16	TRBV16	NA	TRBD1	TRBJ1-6	TGTGCCAGCAGCCAATCATCGGCAGGGGGCTTTTCACCCCTCCACTTT	CASSQSSAGGFSPLHF
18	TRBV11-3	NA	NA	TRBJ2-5	TGTGCCAGCAGCTTCCTCGGGTTCTACACTACAAACCAAGAGACCCAGTACTTC	CASSFLGFYTTNQETQYF
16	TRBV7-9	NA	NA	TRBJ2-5	TGTGCCAGCAGCTTATGGGGGGCTACGATCCAAGAGACCCAGTACTTC	CASSLWGATIQETQYF
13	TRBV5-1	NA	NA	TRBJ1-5	TGCGCCAGCAGCTTGGGGCAGGGCCAGCCCCAGCATTTT	CASSLGQGQPQHF
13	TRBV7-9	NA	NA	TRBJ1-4	TGTGCCAGCAGAGTTGCAGGTGGCGAAAAACTGTTTTTT	CASRVAGGEKLFF
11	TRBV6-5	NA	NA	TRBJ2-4	TGTGCCAGCATGCGAAGAAACATTCAGTACTTC	CASMRRNIQYF
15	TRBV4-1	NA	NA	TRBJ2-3	TGCGCCAGCAGCCAAGAGGACGGGCCCACAGATACGCAGTATTTT	CASSQEDGPTDTQYF
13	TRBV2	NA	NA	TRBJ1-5	TGTGCCAGCAGCAAAGGGGGAAATCAGCCCCAGCATTTT	CASSKGGNQPQHF
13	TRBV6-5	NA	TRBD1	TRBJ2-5	TGTGCCAGCAGCCAGGGGGCCATAAAGACCCAGTACTTC	CASSQGAIKTQYF
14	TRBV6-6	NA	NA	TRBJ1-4	TGTGCCAGCAGACCAACCCAGCGAGGGGAAAAACTGTTTTTT	CASRPTQRGEKLFF
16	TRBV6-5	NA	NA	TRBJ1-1	TGTGCCAGCAGTTACGGGGGGAAGGGGAAGAACACTGAAGCTTTCTTT	CASSYGGKGKNTEAFF
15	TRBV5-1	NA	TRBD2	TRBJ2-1	TGCGCCAGCAGCTCACTAGCGGGGCTCAACAATGAGCAGTTCTTC	CASSSLAGLNNEQFF
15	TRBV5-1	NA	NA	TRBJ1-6	TGCGCCAGCAGCTCGGATGGAGCAGGGTCTTCACCCCTCCACTTT	CASSSDGAGSSPLHF
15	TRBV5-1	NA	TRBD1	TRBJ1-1	TGCGCCAGCAGCTTGAGAGCTCCGGGACAGACTGAAGCTTTCTTT	CASSLRAPGQTEAFF
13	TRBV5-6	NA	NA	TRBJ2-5	TGTGCCAGCAGCTTTGGATTTCAAGAGACCCAGTACTTC	CASSFGFQETQYF
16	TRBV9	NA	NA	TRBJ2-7	TGTGCCAGCAGCGTAGGGTCCTCCGGGGGTGCCTACGAGCAGTACTTC	CASSVGSSGGAYEQYF
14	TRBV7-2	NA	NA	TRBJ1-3	TGTGCCAGCAGCTTCACAGACTCTGGAAACACCATATATTTT	CASSFTDSGNTIYF
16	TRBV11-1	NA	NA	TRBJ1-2	TGTGCCAGCAGCCCAAGGGTGAAGGGCCCTAACTATGGCTACACCTTC	CASSPRVKGPNYGYTF
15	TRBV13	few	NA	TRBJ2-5	TGTGCCAGCAGCTTGGGAGGCCGGACCCAAGAGACCCAGTACTTC	CASSLGGRTQETQYF
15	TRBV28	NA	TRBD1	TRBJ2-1	TGTGCCAGCAGTAAACCGGGACAGGGAATAAGTGAGCAGTTCTTC	CASSKPGQGISEQFF
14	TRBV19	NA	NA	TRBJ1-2	TGTGCCAGTAGTATCGAAGAGGGACTCTATGGCTACACCTTC	CASSIEEGLYGYTF
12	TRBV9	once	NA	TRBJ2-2	TGTGCCAGCAGCGTAGTAACCGGGGAGCTGTTTTTT	CASSVVTGELFF
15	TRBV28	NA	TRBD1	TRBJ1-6	TGTGCCAGCAGTGCCCGACAGGGCTATAATTCACCCCTCCACTTT	CASSARQGYNSPLHF
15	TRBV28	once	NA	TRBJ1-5	TGTGCCAGCAGCCCCGGGGAGGGCGGCAATCAGCCCCAGCATTTT	CASSPGEGGNQPQHF
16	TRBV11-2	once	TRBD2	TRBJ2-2	TGTGCCAGCAGAAAATTTGGCGGGGGGCACACCGGGGAGCTGTTTTTT	CASRKFGGGHTGELFF
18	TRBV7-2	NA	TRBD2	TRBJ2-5	TGTGCCAGCAGCGGACTTGGGGCTAGCGGGGGTACCCAAGAGACCCAGTACTTC	CASSGLGASGGTQETQYF
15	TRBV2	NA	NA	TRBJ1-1	TGTGCCAGCATTCTCCCGGCGAGCAGGGAACACGAAGCTTTCTTT	CASILPASREHEAFF
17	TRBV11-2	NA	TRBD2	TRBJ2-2	TGTGCCAGCAGCTTAAAATCTAGCGGGGGAACCACCGGGGAGCTGTTTTTT	CASSLKSSGGTTGELFF
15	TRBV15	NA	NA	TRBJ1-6	TGTGCCACCAGCAGAGGTGGGGGGGCTAATTCACCCCTCCACTTT	CATSRGGGANSPLHF